Reported below is one T cell receptor (beta chain). Its antigen remains unidentified. A read error may produce the germline difference seen at one junction end. This sample was included in a study of cytomegalovirus exposure and HLA in healthy donors. Looked up from germline, CDR1 is SEHNR and CDR2 is FQNEAQ (reference sequence). This CDR3 is built from 13 residues. Primers for the PCR totalled 60 Vbeta and 13 Jbeta. This table comes from immunoSEQ multiplex PCR, and its TCRdb copy is limited to in-frame clones, with some not included. Among about 120,000 clones listed, 50% to 65% were seen once. Study-level results: There were several of the most significant clusters that appeared linked to common viral pathogens in a later analysis.

This chain joins TRBV7-9 and TRBJ2-2, with 9 bases lining up with TRBD1. This clonotype was obtained from a woman in her thirties or forties in good health and CMV-seropositive. Sequenced sample: PBMCs. CDR3 coding DNA: TGTTCCAGCAGCTCGGGACAGGGTGGGGAGCTGTTTTTT. This encodes CSSSSGQGGELFF.